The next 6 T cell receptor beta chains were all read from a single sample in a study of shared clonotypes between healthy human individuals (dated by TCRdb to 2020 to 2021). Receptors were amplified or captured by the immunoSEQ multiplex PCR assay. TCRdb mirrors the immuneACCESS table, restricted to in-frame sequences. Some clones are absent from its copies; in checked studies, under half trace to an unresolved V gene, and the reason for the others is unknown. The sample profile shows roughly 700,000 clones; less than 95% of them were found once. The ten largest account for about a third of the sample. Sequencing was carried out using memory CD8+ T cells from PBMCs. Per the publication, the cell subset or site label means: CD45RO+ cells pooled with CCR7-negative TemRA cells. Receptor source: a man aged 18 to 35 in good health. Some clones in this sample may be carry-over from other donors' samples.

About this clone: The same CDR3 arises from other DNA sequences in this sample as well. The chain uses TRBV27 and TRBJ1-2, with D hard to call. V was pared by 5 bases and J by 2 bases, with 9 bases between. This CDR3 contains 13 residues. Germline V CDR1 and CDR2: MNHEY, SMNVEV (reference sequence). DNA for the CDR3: TGTGCCAGCAGTCTTTTAGGGAACTATGGCTACACCTTC. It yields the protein CASSLLGNYGYTF.

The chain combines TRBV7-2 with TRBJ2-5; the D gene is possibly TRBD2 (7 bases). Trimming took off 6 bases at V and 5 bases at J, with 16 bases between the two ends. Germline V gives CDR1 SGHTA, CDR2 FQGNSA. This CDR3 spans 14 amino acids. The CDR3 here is CASSSGGPRETQYF. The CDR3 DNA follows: TGTGCCAGCAGTTCGGGGGGCCCAAGGGAGACCCAGTACTTC.

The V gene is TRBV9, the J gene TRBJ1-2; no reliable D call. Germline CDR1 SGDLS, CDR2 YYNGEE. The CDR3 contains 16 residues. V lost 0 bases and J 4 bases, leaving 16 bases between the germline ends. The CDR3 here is CASSVEGRGDPYGYTF. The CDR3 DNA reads TGTGCCAGCAGCGTAGAAGGTCGGGGAGACCCCTATGGCTACACCTTC.

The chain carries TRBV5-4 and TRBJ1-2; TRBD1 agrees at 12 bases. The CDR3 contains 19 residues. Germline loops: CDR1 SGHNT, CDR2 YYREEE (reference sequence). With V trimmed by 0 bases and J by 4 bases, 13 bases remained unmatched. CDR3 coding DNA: TGTGCCAGCAGCTTGGGGGGACCCAGGGACAGGGGGCGGTCCTATGGCTACACCTTC. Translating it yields CASSLGGPRDRGRSYGYTF.

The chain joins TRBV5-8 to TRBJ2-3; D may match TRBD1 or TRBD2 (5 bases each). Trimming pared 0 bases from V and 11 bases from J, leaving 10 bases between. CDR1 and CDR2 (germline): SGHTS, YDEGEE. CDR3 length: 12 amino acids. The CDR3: CASSLGGARQYF. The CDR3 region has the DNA TGTGCCAGCAGCTTGGGAGGGGCGAGGCAGTATTTT. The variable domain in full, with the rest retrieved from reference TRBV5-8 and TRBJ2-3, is EAGVTQSPTHLIKTRGQQATLRCSPISGHTSVYWYQQALGLGLQFLLWYDEGEERNRGNFPPRFSGRQFPNYSSELNVNALELEDSALYLCASSLGGARQYFGPGTRLTVL.

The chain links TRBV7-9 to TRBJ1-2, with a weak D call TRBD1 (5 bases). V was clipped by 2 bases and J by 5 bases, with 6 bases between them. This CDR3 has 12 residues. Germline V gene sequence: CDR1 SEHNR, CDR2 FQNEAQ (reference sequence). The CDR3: CASSLPGYGYTF. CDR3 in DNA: TGTGCCAGCAGCTTACCAGGGTATGGCTACACCTTC.